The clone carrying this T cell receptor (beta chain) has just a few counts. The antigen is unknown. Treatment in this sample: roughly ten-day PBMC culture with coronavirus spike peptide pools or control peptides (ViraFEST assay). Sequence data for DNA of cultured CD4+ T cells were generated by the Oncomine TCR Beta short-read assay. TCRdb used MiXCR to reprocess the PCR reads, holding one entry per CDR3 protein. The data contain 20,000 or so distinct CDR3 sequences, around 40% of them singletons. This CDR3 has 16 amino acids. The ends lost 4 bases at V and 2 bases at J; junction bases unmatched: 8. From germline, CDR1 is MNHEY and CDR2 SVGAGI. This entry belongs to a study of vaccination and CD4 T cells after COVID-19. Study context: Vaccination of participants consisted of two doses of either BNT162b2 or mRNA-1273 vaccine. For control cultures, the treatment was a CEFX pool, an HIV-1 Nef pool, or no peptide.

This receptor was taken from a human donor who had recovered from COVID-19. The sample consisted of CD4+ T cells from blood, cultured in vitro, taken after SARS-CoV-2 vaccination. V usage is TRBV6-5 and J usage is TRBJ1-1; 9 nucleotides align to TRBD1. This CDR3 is CASSSRSTGGNTEAFF. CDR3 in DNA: TGTGCCAGCAGTTCCAGATCAACAGGGGGCAACACTGAAGCTTTCTTT.